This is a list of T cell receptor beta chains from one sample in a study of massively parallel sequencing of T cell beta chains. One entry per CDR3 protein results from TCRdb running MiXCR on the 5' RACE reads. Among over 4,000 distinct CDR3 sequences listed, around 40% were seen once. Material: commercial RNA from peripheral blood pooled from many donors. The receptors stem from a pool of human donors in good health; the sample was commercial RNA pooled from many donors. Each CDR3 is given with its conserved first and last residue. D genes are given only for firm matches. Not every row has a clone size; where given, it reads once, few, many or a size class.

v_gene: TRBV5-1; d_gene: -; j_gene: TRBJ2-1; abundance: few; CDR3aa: CASSSRGGSYNEQFF; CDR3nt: TGCGCCAGCAGCTCAAGGGGGGGCTCCTACAATGAGCAGTTCTTC
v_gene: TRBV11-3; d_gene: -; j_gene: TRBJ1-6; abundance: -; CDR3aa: CASSLGSRNSPLHF; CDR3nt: TGTGCCAGCAGCTTAGGCAGTAGAAATTCACCCCTCCACTTT
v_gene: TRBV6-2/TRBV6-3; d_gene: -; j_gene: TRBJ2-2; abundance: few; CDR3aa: CASSYMDTGELFF; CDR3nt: TGTGCCAGCAGTTACATGGACACCGGGGAGCTGTTTTTT
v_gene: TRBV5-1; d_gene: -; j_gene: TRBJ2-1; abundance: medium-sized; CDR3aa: CASSGENEQFF; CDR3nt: TGCGCCAGCAGTGGGGAGAATGAGCAGTTCTTC
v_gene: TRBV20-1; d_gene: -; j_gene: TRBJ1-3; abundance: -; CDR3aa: CSASESGARNTIYF; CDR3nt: TGCAGTGCTAGTGAGTCAGGGGCAAGAAACACCATATATTTT
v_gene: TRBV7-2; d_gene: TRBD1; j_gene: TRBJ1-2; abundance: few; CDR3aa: CASSETGVHTF; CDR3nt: TGTGCCAGCAGCGAGACAGGGGTCCACACCTTC
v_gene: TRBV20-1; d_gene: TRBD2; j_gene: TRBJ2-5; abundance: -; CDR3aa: CSFKRGQETQYF; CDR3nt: TGCAGTTTCAAGCGGGGGCAAGAGACCCAGTACTTC
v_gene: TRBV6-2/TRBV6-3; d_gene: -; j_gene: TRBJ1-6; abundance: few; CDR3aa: CASSYSPGQGSPLHF; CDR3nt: TGTGCCAGCAGTTACTCGCCAGGGCAGGGGTCACCCCTCCACTTT
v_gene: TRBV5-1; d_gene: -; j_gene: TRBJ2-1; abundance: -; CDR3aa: CASSPLRGNEQFF; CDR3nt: TGCGCCAGCAGCCCTCTTAGGGGCAATGAGCAGTTCTTC
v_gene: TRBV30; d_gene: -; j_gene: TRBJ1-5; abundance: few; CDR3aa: CAWSGGQRNQPQHF; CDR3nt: TGTGCCTGGAGTGGGGGACAACGAAATCAGCCCCAGCATTTT
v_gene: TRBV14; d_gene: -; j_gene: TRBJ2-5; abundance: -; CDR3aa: CASSQAPPVTQTQYF; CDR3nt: TGTGCCAGCAGCCAAGCACCTCCTGTAACCCAGACCCAGTACTTC
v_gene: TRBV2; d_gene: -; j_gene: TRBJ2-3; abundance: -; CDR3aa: CASSAIGASTDTQYF; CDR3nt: TGTGCCAGCAGTGCAATAGGGGCTAGCACAGATACGCAGTATTTT
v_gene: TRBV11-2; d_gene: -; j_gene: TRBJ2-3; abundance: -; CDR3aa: CASSQSTDTQYF; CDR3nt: TGTGCCAGCAGCCAGAGCACAGATACGCAGTATTTT
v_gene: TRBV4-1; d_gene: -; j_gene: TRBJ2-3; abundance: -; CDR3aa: CASSLHGTDTQYF; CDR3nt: TGCGCCAGCAGCCTACACGGAACAGATACGCAGTATTTT
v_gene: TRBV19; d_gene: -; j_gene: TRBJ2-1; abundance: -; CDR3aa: CASSIWGFSSYNEQFF; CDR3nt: TGTGCCAGTAGTATTTGGGGGTTCAGCTCCTACAATGAGCAGTTCTTC
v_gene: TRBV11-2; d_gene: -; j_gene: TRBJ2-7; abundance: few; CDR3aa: CASRDKSSYEQYF; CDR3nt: TGTGCCAGCCGGGATAAGAGCTCCTACGAGCAGTACTTC
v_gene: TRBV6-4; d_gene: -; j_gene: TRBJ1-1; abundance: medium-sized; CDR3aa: CASSDPGNTEAFF; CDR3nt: TGTGCCAGCAGTGACCCGGGGAACACTGAAGCTTTCTTT
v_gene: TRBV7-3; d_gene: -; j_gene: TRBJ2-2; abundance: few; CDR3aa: CASSLTFGELFF; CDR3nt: TGTGCCAGCAGCTTAACGTTCGGGGAGCTGTTTTTT
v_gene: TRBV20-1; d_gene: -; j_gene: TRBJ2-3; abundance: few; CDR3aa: CSARDFTGSGDTQYF; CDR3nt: TGCAGTGCTAGAGATTTTACGGGATCGGGTGATACGCAGTATTTT
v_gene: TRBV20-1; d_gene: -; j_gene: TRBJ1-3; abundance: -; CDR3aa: CIARDQVGNTIYF; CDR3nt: TGCATTGCTAGAGATCAGGTTGGAAACACCATATATTTT
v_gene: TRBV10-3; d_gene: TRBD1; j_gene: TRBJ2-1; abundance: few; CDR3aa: CAIKSDRGYNEQFF; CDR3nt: TGTGCCATCAAGAGTGACAGGGGTTACAATGAGCAGTTCTTC
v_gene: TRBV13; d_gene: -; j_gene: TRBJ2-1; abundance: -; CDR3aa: CASSPPQGRNEQFF; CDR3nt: TGTGCCAGCAGCCCCCCTCAGGGAAGGAATGAGCAGTTCTTC
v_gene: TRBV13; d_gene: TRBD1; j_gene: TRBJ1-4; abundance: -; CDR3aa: CASSPGGTGREKLFF; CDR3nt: TGTGCCAGCAGCCCAGGAGGGACAGGGCGAGAAAAACTGTTTTTT
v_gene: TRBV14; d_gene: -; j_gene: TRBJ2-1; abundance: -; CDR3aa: CASTPLEGEQFF; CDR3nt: TGTGCCAGCACCCCACTAGAGGGTGAGCAGTTCTTC
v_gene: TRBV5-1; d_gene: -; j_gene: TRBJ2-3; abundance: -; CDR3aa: CASSAPYTDTQYF; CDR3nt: TGCGCCAGCAGCGCCCCGTACACAGATACGCAGTATTTT
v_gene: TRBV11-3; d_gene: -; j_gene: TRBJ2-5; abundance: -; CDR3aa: CASSLGPTSAQYF; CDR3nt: TGTGCCAGCAGCTTAGGACCCACCTCGGCCCAGTACTTC
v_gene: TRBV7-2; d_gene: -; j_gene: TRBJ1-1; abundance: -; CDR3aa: CASSLYGNTEAFF; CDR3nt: TGTGCCAGCAGCTTATACGGGAACACTGAAGCTTTCTTT
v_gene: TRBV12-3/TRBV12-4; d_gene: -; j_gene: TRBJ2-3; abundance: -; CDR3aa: CASSLVFRLRTDTQYF; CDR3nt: TGTGCCAGCAGTTTAGTGTTTCGGCTCCGCACAGATACGCAGTATTTT
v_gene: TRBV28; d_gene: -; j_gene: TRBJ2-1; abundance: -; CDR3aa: CASSPTGYNEQFF; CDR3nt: TGTGCCAGCAGTCCAACAGGGTACAATGAGCAGTTCTTC
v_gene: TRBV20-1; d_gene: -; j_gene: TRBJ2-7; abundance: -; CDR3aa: CSARDAGQGSHEQYF; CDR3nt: TGCAGTGCTAGAGATGCGGGACAAGGGTCCCACGAGCAGTACTTC
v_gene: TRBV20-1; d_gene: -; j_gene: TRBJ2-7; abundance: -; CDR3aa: CSAISSYEQYF; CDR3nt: TGCAGTGCTATTTCTAGTTACGAGCAGTACTTC
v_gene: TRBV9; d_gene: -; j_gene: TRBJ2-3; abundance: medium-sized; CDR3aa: CASSVGGKDTQYF; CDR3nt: TGTGCCAGCAGCGTAGGAGGGAAAGATACGCAGTATTTT
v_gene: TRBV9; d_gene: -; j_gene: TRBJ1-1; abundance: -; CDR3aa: CASSVDLLNTEAFF; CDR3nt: TGTGCCAGCAGCGTAGACCTTTTGAACACTGAAGCTTTCTTT
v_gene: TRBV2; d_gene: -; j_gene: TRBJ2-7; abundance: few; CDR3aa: CARQGDSYEQYF; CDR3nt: TGTGCCAGACAGGGAGACTCCTACGAGCAGTACTTC
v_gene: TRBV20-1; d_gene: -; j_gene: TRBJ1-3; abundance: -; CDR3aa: CSASGGNTIYF; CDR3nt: TGCAGTGCTTCGGGGGGGAACACCATATATTTT
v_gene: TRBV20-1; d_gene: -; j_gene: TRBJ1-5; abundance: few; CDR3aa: CSARDSPLGNQPQHF; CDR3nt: TGCAGTGCTAGAGATTCTCCGTTGGGCAATCAGCCCCAGCATTTT
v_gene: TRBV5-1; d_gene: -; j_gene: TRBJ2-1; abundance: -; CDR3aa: CASSPDSAGNEQFF; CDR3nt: TGCGCCAGCAGCCCGGACAGTGCGGGGAATGAGCAGTTCTTC
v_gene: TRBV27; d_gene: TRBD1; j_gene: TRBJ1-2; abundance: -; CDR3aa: CASSLSVSTGAYGYTF; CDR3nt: TGTGCCAGCAGTTTATCCGTCTCGACAGGGGCCTATGGCTACACCTTC
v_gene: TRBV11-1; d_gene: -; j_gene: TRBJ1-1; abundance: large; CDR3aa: CASSSLMNTEAFF; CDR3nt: TGTGCCAGCAGCTCACTTATGAACACTGAAGCTTTCTTT
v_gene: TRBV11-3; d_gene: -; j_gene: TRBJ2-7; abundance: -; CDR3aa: CASSLGVGFYEQYF; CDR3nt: TGTGCCAGCAGCTTAGGGGTGGGTTTCTACGAGCAGTACTTC
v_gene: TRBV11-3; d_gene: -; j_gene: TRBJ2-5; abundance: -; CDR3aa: CASSLGARARETQYF; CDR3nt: TGTGCCAGCAGCTTAGGAGCGCGGGCGAGGGAGACCCAGTACTTC
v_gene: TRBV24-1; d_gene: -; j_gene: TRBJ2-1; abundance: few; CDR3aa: CATSEQGNDNEQFF; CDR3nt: TGTGCCACCAGTGAACAGGGTAATGACAATGAGCAGTTCTTC
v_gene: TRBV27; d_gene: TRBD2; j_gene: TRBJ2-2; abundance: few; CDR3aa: CASRAGVTGELFF; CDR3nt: TGTGCCAGCAGGGCGGGGGTTACCGGGGAGCTGTTTTTT
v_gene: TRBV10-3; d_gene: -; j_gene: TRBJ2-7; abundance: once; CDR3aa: CAISDGTKTYEQYF; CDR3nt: TGTGCCATCAGTGACGGGACAAAGACATACGAGCAGTACTTC
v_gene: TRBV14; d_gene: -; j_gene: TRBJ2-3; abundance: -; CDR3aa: CASSQDPAKDTQYF; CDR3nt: TGTGCCAGCAGCCAAGATCCCGCTAAAGATACGCAGTATTTT
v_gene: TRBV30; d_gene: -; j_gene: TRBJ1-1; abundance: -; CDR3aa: CAWSVQGNTEAFF; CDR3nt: TGTGCCTGGAGTGTACAGGGGAACACTGAAGCTTTCTTT
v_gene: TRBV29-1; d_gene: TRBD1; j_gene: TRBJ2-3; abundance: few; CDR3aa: CSVKWGQGADTQYF; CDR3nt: TGCAGCGTGAAATGGGGACAGGGAGCAGATACGCAGTATTTT
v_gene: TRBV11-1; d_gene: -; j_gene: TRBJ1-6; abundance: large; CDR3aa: CASSSGPNSPLHF; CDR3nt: TGTGCCAGCAGCAGCGGACCTAATTCACCCCTCCACTTT
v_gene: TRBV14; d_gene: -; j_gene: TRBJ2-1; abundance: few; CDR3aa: CASSQDRQVYNEQFF; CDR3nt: TGTGCCAGCAGCCAAGATCGTCAGGTGTACAATGAGCAGTTCTTC
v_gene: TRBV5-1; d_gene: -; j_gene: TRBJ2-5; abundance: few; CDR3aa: CASSFDSFQETQYF; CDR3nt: TGCGCCAGCAGCTTTGACAGCTTCCAAGAGACCCAGTACTTC
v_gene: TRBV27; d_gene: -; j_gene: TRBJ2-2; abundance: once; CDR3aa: CASTLSQNTGELFF; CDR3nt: TGTGCCAGCACTTTATCACAGAACACCGGGGAGCTGTTTTTT
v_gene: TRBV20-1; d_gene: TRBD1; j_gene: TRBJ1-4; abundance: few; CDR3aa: CSARSQGVLNEKLFF; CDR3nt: TGCAGTGCTAGATCCCAGGGGGTTTTAAATGAAAAACTGTTTTTT
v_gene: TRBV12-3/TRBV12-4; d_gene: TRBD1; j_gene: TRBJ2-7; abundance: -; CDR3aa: CASSLRDRGREQYF; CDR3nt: TGTGCCAGCAGTTTACGTGACAGGGGTCGCGAGCAGTACTTC
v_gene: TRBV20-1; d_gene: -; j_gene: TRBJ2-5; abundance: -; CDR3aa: CSATIGSETQYF; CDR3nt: TGCAGTGCTACAATCGGGTCAGAGACCCAGTACTTC